Below, one TCR beta chain is given with its context. There are a few counts of this clonotype. Its specific antigen is unknown. The junction departs from germline at one end; a sequencing error may be responsible. These data are taken from a study of blood T cells in healthy people across ages (dated by TCRdb to between 2014 and 2016). Notes on the research overall: In model experiments, template switching captured roughly one uniquely barcoded TCR beta cDNA molecule for every two T cells. Age-related changes in TCR beta repertoire diversity were measured in the study by deep sequencing normalized with unique cDNA molecular identifiers. Four age groups were formed from the donors: young (average around 15 years), middle-aged (approximately 39), aged (around 62) and long-lived (more than 75). Donors of different ages were randomly distributed across sequencing lanes to avoid experimental bias. Two additional independent replicas of 1 million unique cDNA reads from the same blood draw were analyzed for two donors (one aged 18 to 30 and one aged 80 or older). On the study overall, not on this receptor specifically: There was a strong correlation between observed TCR beta diversity and the percentage of naive T cells measured by flow cytometry. Observed TCR beta diversity per million T cells fell roughly linearly with age, and a significant reduction was already apparent by age around 44. Compared with the aged group, more naive CD4+ T cells, fewer expanded clones and increased TCR diversity were shown by the long-lived group, suggesting age selection. Because profiling used bulk unsorted PBMCs, naive and antigen-experienced compartments could not be compared conclusively. Because the CMV infection status of the donors was unknown, age-related changes in expanded clonotypes may potentially have been confounded. Total diversity estimates from one million sequenced T cells were considered lower bounds and underestimates.

According to the germline V gene, CDR1 reads SGHDT and CDR2 reads YYEEEE. The CDR3 starts with the cysteine, ends with the phenylalanine, and has 18 residues. Just CDR3 DNA is preserved here, 54 bases in frame from base 1. The library was made by 5' RACE. Sequencing relied on an Illumina HiSeq 2500. The second PCR ran for about 6 to 12 cycles and used a J-beta primer mix along with a sample-barcoded 5' primer. Each TCR beta cDNA molecule received a unique molecular identifier from a template-switch 5' adaptor carrying 12 random nucleotides. At least 2.5 million CDR3-containing paired-end reads were obtained from each sample. First-strand cDNA was synthesized from all RNA with the Mint cDNA synthesis kit, primed by a TRBC-specific oligonucleotide. All cDNA was treated with uracil-DNA glycosylase and then went through a first 18-cycle PCR with the universal primers M1SS and BC2_uni_R. In the source study's methods: For normalization, 1 million high-quality reads, each with a distinct molecular identifier, were randomly selected from each sample. Instead of being binned into consensus sequences, reads with shared molecular identifiers were discarded. CDR3 identification, clonotype clustering and error correction used MiTCR with a Q25 quality threshold and the strictest error-elimination algorithm. A nonparametric unseen species model with Euler transformation was used to estimate a lower bound on total TCR beta diversity. TCRdb redid the processing of the public reads, applying fastp at Q25 and MiXCR, and retained in-frame beta chains. Each record represents a unique CDR3 protein, reported with the most common genes and DNA among its rows. It is TCRdb's table, rather than the study itself, that gives the V and J calls and clone size. The sample table records roughly 2 million distinct CDR3 sequences; less than 50% of these occur just once. Of the sample, roughly 2.1% falls within the top ten clones.

Donors were around 37 systemically healthy Caucasian individuals from Russia aged 6 to 90 years. Each donor gave roughly 9.5 milliliters of peripheral blood, collected into EDTA-treated Vacutainer tubes. Ficoll-Paque density-gradient centrifugation was used to isolate PBMCs, with at least 6.5 million per sample. Total RNA, at least 5 micrograms per sample, was extracted from PBMCs with Trizol reagent. For every donor, an aliquot of PBMCs went through flow cytometry to measure the percentages of naive CD45RAhigh/CD27high T cells. The sequenced sample consisted of blood. The TCR comes from a woman aged 40-49 years in good health. This chain is built from TRBV5-6 and TRBJ2-5; TRBD1 lines up with 10 middle nucleotides. CDR3 reads: CASSLFTTGTGEQETQYF. The bases read TGTGCTAGCAGCTTGTTTACCACCGGGACAGGGGAACAAGAGACCCAGTACTTC.